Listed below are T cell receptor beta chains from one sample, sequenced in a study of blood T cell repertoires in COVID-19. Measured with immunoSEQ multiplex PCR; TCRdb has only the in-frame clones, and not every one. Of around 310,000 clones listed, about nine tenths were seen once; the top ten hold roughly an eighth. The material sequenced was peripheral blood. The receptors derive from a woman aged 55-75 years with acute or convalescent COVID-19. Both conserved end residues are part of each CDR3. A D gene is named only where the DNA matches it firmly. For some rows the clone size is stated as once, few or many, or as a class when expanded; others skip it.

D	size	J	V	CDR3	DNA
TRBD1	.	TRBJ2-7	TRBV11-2	CASSLSRGREYEQYF	TGTGCCAGCAGCTTATCCAGGGGGCGTGAATACGAGCAGTACTTC
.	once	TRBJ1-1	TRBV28	CASSLLRMNTEAFF	TGTGCCAGCAGTTTACTGCGCATGAACACTGAAGCTTTCTTT
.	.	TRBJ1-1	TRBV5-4	CASSVGLGNTEAFF	TGTGCCAGCAGCGTGGGACTGGGGAACACTGAAGCTTTCTTT
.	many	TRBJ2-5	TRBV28	CASSLAVGGKTQYF	TGTGCCAGCAGCTTGGCGGTTGGCGGGAAGACCCAGTACTTC
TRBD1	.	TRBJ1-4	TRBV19	CAIRDRVKEKLFF	TGTGCCATCCGGGACAGGGTTAAGGAAAAACTGTTTTTT
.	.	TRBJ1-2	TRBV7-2	CASSPGGGGYGYTF	TGTGCCAGCAGCCCGGGAGGGGGTGGCTATGGCTACACCTTC
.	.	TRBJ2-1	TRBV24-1	CATSDHRTITNEQFF	TGTGCCACCAGTGATCACCGGACTATTACCAATGAGCAGTTCTTC
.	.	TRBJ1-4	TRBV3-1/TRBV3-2	CASSQSDSATNEKLFF	TGTGCCAGCAGCCAGAGCGACAGTGCAACTAATGAAAAACTGTTTTTT
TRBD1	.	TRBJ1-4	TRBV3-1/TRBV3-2	CASSVPGQGNEKLFF	TGTGCCAGCAGCGTCCCTGGACAGGGTAACGAAAAACTGTTTTTT
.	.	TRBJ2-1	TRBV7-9	CASSFFGGTYNEQFF	TGTGCCAGCAGCTTCTTCGGGGGAACTTACAATGAGCAGTTCTTC
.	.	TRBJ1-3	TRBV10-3	CAISEPGEGGNTIYF	TGTGCCATCAGTGAGCCCGGAGAAGGTGGAAACACCATATATTTT
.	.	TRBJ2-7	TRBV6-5	CASSLLARRSHEQYF	TGTGCCAGCAGTTTGCTAGCACGAAGATCGCACGAGCAGTACTTC
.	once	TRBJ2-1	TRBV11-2	CASSQEASIPYNEQFF	TGTGCCAGCAGCCAGGAGGCTAGTATTCCGTACAATGAGCAGTTCTTC
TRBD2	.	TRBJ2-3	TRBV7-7	CASSPRTSGRSTDTQYF	TGTGCTAGCAGCCCTCGGACTAGCGGGAGGAGCACAGATACGCAGTATTTT
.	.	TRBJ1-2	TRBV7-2	CASSLGQRRYGYTF	TGTGCCAGCAGCTTAGGACAGAGGCGATATGGCTACACCTTC
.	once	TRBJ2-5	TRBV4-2	CASSQAADWGAQYF	TGTGCCAGCAGCCAAGCCGCAGACTGGGGGGCCCAGTACTTC
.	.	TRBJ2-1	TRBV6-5	CASSSFAGSSYNEQFF	TGTGCCAGCAGTTCTTTCGCGGGGAGCTCCTACAATGAGCAGTTCTTC
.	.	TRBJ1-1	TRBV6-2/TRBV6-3	CASSYHGQGFSTEAFF	TGTGCCAGCAGTTACCACGGGCAGGGCTTCAGCACTGAAGCTTTCTTT
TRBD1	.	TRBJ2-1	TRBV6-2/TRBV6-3	CASSSTGEGSYNEQFF	TGTGCCAGCAGCTCGACAGGGGAAGGGTCCTACAATGAGCAGTTCTTC
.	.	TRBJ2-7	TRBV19	CASSMWRANYYEQYF	TGTGCCAGTAGTATGTGGAGGGCGAACTACTACGAGCAGTACTTC
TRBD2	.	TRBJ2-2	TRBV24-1	CATSPPPGVAGGISTGELFF	TGTGCCACCAGTCCCCCCCCAGGAGTAGCGGGAGGAATAAGCACCGGGGAGCTGTTTTTT
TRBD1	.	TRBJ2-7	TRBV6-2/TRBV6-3	CASSYRPGTGRNYEQYF	TGTGCCAGCAGTTACAGGCCCGGGACAGGGCGGAACTACGAGCAGTACTTC
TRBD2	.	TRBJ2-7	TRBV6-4	CASSDQLAGAPYEQYF	TGTGCCAGCAGTGACCAACTAGCGGGAGCCCCCTACGAGCAGTACTTC
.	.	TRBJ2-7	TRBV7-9	CASSTTGGGSYEQYF	TGTGCCAGCAGCACAACGGGAGGGGGCAGCTACGAGCAGTACTTC
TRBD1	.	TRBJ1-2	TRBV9	CASSAVQGSDYGYTF	TGTGCCAGCAGCGCCGTACAGGGGAGCGACTATGGCTACACCTTC
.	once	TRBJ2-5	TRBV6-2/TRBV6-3	CASSYEIGQFRETQYF	TGTGCCAGCAGTTACGAAATCGGACAGTTCAGAGAGACCCAGTACTTC
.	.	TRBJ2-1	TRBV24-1	CATSDSRGGQGRSYNEQFF	TGTGCCACCAGTGATTCAAGGGGGGGGCAGGGTAGATCCTACAATGAGCAGTTCTTC
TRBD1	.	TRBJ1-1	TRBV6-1	CASSGSGTAMNTEAFF	TGTGCCAGCAGTGGATCCGGGACAGCGATGAACACTGAAGCTTTCTTT
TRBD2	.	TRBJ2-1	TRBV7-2	CASSGSGRLYNEQFF	TGTGCCAGCAGCGGTAGCGGGAGATTGTACAATGAGCAGTTCTTC
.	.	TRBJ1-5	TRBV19	CASDTGGSNQPQHF	TGTGCCAGCGATACAGGTGGTAGCAATCAGCCCCAGCATTTT
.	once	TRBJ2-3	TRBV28	CASGLGGSTDTQYF	TGTGCCAGCGGTTTAGGGGGGAGCACAGATACGCAGTATTTT
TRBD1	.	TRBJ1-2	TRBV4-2	CASSQEGTGGLGYTF	TGTGCCAGCAGCCAAGAAGGTACAGGGGGCTTGGGCTACACCTTC
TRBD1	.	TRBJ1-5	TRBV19	CASSPPGQGLNQPQHF	TGTGCCAGTAGTCCTCCGGGACAGGGACTCAATCAGCCCCAGCATTTT